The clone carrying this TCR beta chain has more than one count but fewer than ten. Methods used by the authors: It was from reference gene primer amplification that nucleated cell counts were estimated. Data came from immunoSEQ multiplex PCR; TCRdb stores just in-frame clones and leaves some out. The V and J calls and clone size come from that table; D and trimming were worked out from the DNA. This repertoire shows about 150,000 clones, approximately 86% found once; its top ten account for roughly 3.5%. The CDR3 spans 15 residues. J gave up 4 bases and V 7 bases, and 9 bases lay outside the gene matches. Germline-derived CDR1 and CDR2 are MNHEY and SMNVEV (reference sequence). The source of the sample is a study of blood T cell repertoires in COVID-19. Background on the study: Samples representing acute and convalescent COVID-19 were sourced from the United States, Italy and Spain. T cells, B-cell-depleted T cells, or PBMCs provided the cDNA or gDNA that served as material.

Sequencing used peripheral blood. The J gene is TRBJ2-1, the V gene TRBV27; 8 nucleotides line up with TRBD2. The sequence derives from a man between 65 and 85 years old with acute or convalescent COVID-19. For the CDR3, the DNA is TGTGCCAGCAAAAGGGAACTAGCGGTTTACAATGAGCAGTTCTTC. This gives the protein CASKRELAVYNEQFF.